What follows describes a single T cell receptor (beta chain). This sample was taken from a study of blood T cell repertoires in COVID-19. CDR1 is SEHNR and CDR2 is FQNEAQ in the germline V gene (reference sequence). The trim removed 1 base at V and 0 bases at J, leaving 2 bases unmatched. The CDR3 is 15 residues long. Sequencing was performed with immunoSEQ multiplex PCR; in TCRdb, only in-frame clones are kept and a portion is missing. The repertoire consists of 200,000 to 250,000 clones, with approximately 83% occurring once and the leading ten covering approximately 3%. The source of this sequence is a woman aged 25 to 39 who had recovered from COVID-19. This chain links TRBV7-9 with TRBJ1-2, with 7 bases that match TRBD1. Sequencing input: peripheral blood. This CDR3 is CASSLVQGSNYGYTF. CDR3 nucleotide sequence: TGTGCCAGCAGCTTAGTACAGGGGTCTAACTATGGCTACACCTTC.